The clone carrying this TCR beta chain was seen just once. Assay used: immunoSEQ multiplex PCR; TCRdb lists only in-frame clones, some missing. The sample carries fewer than 250,000 clones, approximately 86% recorded once. This sample is drawn from a study of blood T cell repertoires in COVID-19. V lost 4 bases to trimming and J lost 2 bases; unmatched junction nucleotides: 2. The CDR3 runs to 13 residues. CDR1 and CDR2 (germline): SGHDT, YYEEEE. The TCR originated in a woman aged 55-70 years who had recovered from COVID-19. The gene calls are TRBV5-6 and TRBJ2-5, with 7 bases identical to TRBD2. The sample taken for sequencing was peripheral blood. CDR3: CASSVGLQETQYF. CDR3 coding DNA: TGTGCCAGCAGCGTGGGACTACAAGAGACCCAGTACTTC.